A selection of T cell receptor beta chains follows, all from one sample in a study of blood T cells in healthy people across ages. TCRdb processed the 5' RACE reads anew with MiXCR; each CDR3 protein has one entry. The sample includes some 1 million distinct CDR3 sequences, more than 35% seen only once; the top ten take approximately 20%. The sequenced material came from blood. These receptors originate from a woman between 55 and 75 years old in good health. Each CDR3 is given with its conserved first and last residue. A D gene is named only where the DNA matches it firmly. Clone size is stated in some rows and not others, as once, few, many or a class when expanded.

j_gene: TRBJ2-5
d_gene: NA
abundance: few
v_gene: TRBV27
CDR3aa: CASSLTTGYQETQYF
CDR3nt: TGTGCCAGCAGCTTGACCACAGGGTACCAAGAGACCCAGTACTTC

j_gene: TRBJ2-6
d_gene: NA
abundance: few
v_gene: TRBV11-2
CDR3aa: CASSSRDRTGANVLTF
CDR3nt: TGTGCCAGCAGCTCTAGGGACCGGACTGGGGCCAACGTCCTGACTTTC

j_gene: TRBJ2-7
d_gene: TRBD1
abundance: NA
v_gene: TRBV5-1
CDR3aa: CASSLVWDRTREQYF
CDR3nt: TGCGCCAGCAGCTTGGTTTGGGACAGGACTCGAGAGCAGTACTTC

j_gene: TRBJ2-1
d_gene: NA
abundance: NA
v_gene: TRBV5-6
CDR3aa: CASTEGGEQFF
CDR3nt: TGTGCCAGCACCGAGGGGGGAGAGCAGTTCTTC

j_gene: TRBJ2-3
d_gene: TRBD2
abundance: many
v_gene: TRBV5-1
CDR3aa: CASSPGLAGSTDTQYF
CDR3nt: TGTGCCAGCAGCCCCGGACTAGCGGGGTCCACAGATACGCAGTATTTT

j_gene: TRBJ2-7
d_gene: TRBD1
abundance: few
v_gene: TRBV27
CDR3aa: CASREPGQGATKYF
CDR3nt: TGTGCCAGCAGGGAGCCGGGACAGGGGGCCACGAAGTACTTC

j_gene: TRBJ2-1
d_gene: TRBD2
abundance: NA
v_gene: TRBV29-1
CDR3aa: CSVDSSGIHPREFF
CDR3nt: TGCAGCGTTGACTCCAGCGGGATCCACCCAAGAGAGTTCTTC

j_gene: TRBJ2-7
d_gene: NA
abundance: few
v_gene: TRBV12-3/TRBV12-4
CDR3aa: CASSVAGPYEQYF
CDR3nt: TGTGCCAGCAGTGTAGCCGGACCCTACGAGCAGTACTTC

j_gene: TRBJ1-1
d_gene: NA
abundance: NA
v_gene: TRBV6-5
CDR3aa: CASRYLSAAENTEAFF
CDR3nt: TGTGCCAGCAGGTACCTTAGTGCAGCAGAGAACACTGAAGCTTTCTTT

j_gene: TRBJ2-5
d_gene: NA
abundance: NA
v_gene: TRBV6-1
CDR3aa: CASSEQGQETQYF
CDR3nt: TGTGCCAGCAGTGAACAGGGTCAAGAGACCCAGTACTTC

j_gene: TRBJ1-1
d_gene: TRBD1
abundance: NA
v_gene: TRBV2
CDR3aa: CASRTTGGLNTEAFF
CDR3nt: TGTGCCAGCAGGACAACAGGGGGACTGAACACTGAAGCTTTCTTT

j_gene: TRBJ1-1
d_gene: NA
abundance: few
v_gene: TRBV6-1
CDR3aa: CASSDKGRDTEAFF
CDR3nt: TGTGCCAGCAGTGATAAAGGGAGGGACACTGAAGCTTTCTTT

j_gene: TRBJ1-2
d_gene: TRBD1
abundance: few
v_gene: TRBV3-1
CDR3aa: CASSRFGSPQGTGGYTF
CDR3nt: TGTGCCAGCAGCCGGTTTGGGTCCCCACAGGGGACGGGAGGCTACACCTTC

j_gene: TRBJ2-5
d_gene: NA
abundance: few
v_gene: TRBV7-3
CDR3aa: CASSLKSGTGETQYF
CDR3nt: TGTGCCAGCAGCTTAAAGAGCGGTACGGGAGAGACCCAGTACTTC

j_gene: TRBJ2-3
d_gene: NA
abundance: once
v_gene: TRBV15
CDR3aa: CATSRTGTQQQYF
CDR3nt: TGTGCCACCAGCAGAACCGGGACCCAACAGCAGTATTTT

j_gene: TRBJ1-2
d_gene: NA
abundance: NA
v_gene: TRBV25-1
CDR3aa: CASSEPGRGDGYTF
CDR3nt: TGTGCCAGCAGTGAGCCCGGCAGGGGTGATGGCTACACCTTC

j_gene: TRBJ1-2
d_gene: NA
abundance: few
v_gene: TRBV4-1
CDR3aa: CASSQAGRIGYTF
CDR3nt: TGCGCCAGCAGCCAAGCGGGACGGATAGGCTACACCTTC

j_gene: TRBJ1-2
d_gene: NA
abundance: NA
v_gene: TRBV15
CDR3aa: CATSRDKGNYGYTF
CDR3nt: TGTGCCACCAGCAGAGATAAGGGGAACTATGGCTACACCTTC

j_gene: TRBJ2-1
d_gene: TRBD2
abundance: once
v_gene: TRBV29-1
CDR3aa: CSVELAGERHLTNEQFF
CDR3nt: TGCAGCGTTGAACTAGCGGGGGAACGTCACCTAACCAATGAGCAGTTCTTC

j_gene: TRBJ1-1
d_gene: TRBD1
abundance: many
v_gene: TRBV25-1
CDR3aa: CASSEWGQGPNTEAFF
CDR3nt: TGTGCCAGCAGTGAATGGGGACAGGGTCCGAACACTGAAGCTTTCTTT

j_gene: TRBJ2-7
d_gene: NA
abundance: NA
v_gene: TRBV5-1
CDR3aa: CASGLRVSGEQYF
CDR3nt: TGCGCCAGCGGACTCAGGGTCTCGGGCGAGCAGTACTTC

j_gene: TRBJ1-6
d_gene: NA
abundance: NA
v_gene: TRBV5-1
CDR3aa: CASSFPGHGHPISYNSPLHF
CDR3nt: TGCGCCAGCAGCTTCCCGGGACACGGACACCCAATTTCCTATAATTCACCCCTCCACTTT

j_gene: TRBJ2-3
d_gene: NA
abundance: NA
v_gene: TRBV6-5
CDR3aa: CASSYSTGHPQYF
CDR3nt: TGTGCCAGCAGTTACTCTACAGGACATCCGCAGTATTTT

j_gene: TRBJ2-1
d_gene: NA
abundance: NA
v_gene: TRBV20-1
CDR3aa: CSARDPGRKTQFF
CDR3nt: TGCAGTGCTAGAGACCCAGGGAGGAAGACCCAGTTCTTC

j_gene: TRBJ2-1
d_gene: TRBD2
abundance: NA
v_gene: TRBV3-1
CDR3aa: CASSQMGGSREEQFF
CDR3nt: TGTGCCAGCAGCCAAATGGGGGGGAGTCGCGAGGAGCAGTTCTTC

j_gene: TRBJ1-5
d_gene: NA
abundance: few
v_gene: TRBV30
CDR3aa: CAWSRSGEIVQPQHF
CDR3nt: TGTGCCTGGAGTCGAAGTGGGGAAATCGTTCAGCCCCAGCATTTT

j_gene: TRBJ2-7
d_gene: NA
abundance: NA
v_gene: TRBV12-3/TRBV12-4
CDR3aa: CASSFKRASYEQYF
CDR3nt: TGTGCCAGCAGTTTTAAGCGGGCCTCCTACGAGCAGTACTTC

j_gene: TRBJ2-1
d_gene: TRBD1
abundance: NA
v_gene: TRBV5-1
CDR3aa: CANSLGDRGTEQFF
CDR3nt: TGCGCCAACAGCTTAGGAGACAGGGGGACTGAGCAGTTCTTC

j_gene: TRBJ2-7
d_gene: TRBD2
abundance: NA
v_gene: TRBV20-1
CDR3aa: CSARGTLAGGLEQYF
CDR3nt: TGCAGTGCTAGAGGTACACTAGCGGGAGGTCTTGAGCAGTACTTC

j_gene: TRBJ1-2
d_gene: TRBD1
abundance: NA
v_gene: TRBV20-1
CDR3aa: CSATTTGTGDYGYTF
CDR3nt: TGCAGTGCCACTACCACCGGGACAGGGGACTATGGCTACACCTTC

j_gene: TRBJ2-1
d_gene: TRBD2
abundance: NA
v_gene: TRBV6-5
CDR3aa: CATRAGGSLYNEQFF
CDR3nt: TGTGCCACCAGGGCTGGCGGGAGCCTCTACAATGAGCAGTTCTTC

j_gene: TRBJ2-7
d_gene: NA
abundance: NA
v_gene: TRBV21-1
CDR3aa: CASSYRGRRLYEQYF
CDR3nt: TGTGCCAGCAGCTACAGGGGGCGCAGGCTCTACGAGCAGTACTTC

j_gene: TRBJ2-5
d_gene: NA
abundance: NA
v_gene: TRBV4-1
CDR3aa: CASSQPEMGPRDTQYF
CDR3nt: TGCGCCAGCAGCCAGCCGGAGATGGGACCAAGAGACACCCAGTACTTC

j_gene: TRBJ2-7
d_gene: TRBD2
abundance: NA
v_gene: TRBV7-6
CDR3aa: CACSLALGGSEQYF
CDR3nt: TGTGCCTGCAGCTTAGCGCTCGGGGGGTCTGAGCAGTACTTC

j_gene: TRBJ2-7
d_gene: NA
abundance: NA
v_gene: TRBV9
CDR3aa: CASSGGTASYEQYF
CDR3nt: TGTGCCAGCAGCGGCGGGACAGCCTCCTACGAGCAGTACTTC

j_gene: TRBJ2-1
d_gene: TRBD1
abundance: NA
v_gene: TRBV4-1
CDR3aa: CASSQVVGTGLPNEQFF
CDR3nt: TGCGCCAGCAGCCAAGTTGTAGGGACAGGACTTCCCAATGAGCAGTTCTTC

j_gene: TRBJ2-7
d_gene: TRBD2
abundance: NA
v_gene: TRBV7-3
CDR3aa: CASRSLAGYDNEQYF
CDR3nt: TGTGCCAGCAGGAGTCTAGCGGGGTATGATAATGAGCAGTACTTC

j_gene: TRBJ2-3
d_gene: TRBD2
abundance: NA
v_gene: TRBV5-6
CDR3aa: CASSRAGRADTQYF
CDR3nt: TGTGCCAGCAGCCGTGCCGGGAGGGCGGATACGCAGTATTTT

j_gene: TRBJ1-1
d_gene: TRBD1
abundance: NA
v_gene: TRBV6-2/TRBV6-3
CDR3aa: CASRWGQDSNTEAFF
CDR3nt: TGTGCCAGCCGTTGGGGACAGGACTCTAACACTGAAGCTTTCTTT

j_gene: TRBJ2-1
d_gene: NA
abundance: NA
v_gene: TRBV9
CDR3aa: CASSVGSGLTDEQFF
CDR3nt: TGTGCCAGCAGCGTAGGAAGCGGTCTTACTGATGAGCAGTTCTTC

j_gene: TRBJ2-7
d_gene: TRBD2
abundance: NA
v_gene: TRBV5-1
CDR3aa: CASSLAPGTSGIYEQYF
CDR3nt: TGCGCCAGCAGCTTGGCCCCCGGGACTAGCGGGATTTATGAGCAGTACTTC

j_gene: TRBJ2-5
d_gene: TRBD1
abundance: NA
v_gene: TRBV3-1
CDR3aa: CASSPLMGQGIRIGTQYF
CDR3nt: TGTGCCAGCAGCCCCCTAATGGGACAGGGTATTAGAATTGGGACCCAGTACTTC

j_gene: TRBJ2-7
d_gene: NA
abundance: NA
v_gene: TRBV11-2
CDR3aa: CASSSRGLSSYEQYF
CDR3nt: TGTGCCAGCAGCTCACGAGGACTGAGCTCCTACGAGCAGTACTTC

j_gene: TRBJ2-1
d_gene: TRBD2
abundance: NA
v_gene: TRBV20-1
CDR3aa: CSASPPGLAGERANEQFF
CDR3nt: TGCAGTGCTAGTCCCCCGGGACTAGCGGGAGAACGTGCAAATGAGCAGTTCTTC

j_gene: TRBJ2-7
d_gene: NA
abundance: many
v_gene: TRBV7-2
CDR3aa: CASSRTDYEQYF
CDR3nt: TGTGCCAGCAGCCGGACAGACTACGAGCAGTACTTC

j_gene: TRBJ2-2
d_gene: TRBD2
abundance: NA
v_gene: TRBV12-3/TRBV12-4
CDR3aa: CASSLGGVSGELFF
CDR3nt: TGTGCCAGCAGTTTGGGGGGGGTGAGCGGGGAGCTGTTTTTT

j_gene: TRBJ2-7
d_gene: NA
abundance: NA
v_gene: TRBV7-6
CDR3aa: CASSLVPEAYEQYF
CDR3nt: TGTGCCAGCAGCTTAGTTCCGGAGGCCTACGAGCAGTACTTC

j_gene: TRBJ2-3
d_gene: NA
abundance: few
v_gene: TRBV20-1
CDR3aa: CSARGDPSGPTDTQYF
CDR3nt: TGCAGTGCTAGAGGGGATCCGAGCGGCCCCACAGATACGCAGTATTTT

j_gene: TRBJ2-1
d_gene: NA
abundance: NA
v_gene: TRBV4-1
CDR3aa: CASSQDVAGTQLNNEQFF
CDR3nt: TGCGCCAGCAGCCAAGACGTTGCCGGGACCCAACTGAACAATGAGCAGTTCTTC

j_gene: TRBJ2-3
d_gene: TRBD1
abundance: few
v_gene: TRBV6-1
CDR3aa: CASRGQGTGSDTQYF
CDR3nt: TGTGCCAGCAGGGGACAGGGAACAGGGTCAGATACGCAGTATTTT

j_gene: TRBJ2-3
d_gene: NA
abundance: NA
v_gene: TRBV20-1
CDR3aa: CSASGFAATDTQYF
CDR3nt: TGCAGTGCTAGTGGTTTCGCGGCCACAGATACGCAGTATTTT

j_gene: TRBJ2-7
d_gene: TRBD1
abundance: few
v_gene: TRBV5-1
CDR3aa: CASSSSGTGVNEQYF
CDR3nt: TGCGCCAGCAGCTCGTCCGGGACAGGGGTCAATGAGCAGTACTTC

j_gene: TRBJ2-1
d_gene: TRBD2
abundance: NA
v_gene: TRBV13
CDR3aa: CASRQRTSGNNEQFF
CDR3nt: TGTGCCAGCAGGCAACGGACTAGCGGTAACAATGAGCAGTTCTTC

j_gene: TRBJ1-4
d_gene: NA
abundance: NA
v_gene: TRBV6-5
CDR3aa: CASTQAAGKELFF
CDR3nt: TGTGCCAGCACCCAAGCGGCAGGGAAGGAACTGTTTTTT